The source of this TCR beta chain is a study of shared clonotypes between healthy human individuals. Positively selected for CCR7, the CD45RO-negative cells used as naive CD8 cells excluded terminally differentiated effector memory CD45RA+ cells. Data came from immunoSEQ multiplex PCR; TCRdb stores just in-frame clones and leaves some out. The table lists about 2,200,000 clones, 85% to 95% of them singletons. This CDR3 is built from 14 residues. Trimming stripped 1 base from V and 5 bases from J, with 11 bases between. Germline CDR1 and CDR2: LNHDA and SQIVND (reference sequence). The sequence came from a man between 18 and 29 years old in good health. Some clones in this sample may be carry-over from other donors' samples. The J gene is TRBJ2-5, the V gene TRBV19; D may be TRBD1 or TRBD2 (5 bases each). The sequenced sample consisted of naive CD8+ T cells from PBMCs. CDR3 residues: CASSIAPWDETQYF. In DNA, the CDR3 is TGTGCCAGTAGTATAGCCCCTTGGGACGAGACCCAGTACTTC.